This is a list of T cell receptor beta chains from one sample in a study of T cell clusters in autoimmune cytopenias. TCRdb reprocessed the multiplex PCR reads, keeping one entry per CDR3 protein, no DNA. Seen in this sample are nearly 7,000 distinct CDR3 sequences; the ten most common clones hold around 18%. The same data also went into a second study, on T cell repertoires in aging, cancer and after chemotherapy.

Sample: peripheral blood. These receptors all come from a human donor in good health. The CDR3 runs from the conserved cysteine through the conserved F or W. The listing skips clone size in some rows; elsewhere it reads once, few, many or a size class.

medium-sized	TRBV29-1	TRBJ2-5	CSVGRDGETQYF
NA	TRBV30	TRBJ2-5	CAWNSGNPGETQYF
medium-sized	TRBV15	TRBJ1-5	CATSGRQGVQQPQHF
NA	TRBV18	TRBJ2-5	CASSPEDRQGQETQYF
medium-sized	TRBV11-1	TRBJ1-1	CASAPGTAVEAFF
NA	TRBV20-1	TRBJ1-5	CSATGTPVSNQPQHF
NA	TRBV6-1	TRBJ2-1	CASRAGLAGREQFF
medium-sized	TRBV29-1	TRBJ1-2	CSVERGWTPNYGYTF
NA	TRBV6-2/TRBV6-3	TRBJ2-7	CASNLDRGLSWQYF
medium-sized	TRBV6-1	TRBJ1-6	CASNLGLSPLHF
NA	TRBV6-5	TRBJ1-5	CASSYPQGNQPQHF
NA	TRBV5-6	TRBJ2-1	CASNLLRDPYNEQFF
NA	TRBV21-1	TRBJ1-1	CASSTFNANTEAFF
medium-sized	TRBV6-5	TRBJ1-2	CASSAPGQGNYGYTF
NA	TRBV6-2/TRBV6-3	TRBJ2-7	CASTDFRTGLYEQYF
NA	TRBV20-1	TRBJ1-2	CSASAGVASKGRYGYTF
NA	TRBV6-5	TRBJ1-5	CASSRGQGSNQPQHF
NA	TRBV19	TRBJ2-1	CASSIDRSSYNEQFF
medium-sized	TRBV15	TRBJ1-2	CATSSHIYGYTF
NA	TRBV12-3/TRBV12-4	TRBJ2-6	CASSIDRGRSGANVLTF
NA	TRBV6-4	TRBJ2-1	CASSYSGTSDGNEQFF
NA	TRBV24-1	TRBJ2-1	CATAGRRLGEQFF
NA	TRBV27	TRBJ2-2	CASSFLPQGINGELFF
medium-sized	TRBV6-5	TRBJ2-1	CASSSDSYNEQFF
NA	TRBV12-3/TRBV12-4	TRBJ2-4	CASSNIAGGGYEQYF
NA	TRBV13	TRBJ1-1	CASSQRQARGTEAFF
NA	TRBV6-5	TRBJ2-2	CASSYSPSGGTGELFF
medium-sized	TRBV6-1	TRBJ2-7	CASRTSGSYEQYF
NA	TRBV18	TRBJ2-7	CASSPGPAGGPYEQYF
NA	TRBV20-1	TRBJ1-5	CSARDGTGDSQPQHF
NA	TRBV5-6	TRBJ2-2	CASSSSGRANGELFF
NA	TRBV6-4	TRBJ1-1	CASSVYGDTEAFF
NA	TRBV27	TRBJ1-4	CASSNVDRVKDNNEKLFF
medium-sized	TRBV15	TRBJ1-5	CATSRGTGVNQPQHF
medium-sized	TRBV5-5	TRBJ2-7	CASSLASRSSYEQYF
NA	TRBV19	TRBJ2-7	CASSVGPWDSSFREQYF
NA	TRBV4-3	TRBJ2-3	CASSLQLTGGFTDTQYF
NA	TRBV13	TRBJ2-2	CASSLTRGTTTGELFF
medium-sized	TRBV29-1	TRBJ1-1	CSVFLKQGGGNTEAFF
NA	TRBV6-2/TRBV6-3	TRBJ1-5	CASSWDRGPQPQHF
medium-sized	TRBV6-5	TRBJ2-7	CASSYVGGGPYEQYF
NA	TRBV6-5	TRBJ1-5	CASSPTGDSNQPQHF
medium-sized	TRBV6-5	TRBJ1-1	CASSSTQRAFF
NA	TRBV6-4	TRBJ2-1	CASSDGGANEQFF
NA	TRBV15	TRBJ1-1	CATSPRRGQASTEAFF
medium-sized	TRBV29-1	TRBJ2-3	CSAYLAGVSSSTDTQYF
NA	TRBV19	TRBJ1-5	CASSIGALPSNQPQHF
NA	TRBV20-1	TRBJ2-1	CSAPIPYNEQFF
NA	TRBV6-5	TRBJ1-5	CASSETGAFRQPQHF
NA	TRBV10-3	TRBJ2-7	CATRDRRYEQYF
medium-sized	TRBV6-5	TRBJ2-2	CASSYSGVGGELFF
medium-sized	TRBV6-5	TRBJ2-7	CASSQEGYEQYF
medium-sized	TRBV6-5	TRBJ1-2	CASSYSGSRGYTF
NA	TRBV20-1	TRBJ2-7	CSAADRAYSYEQYF
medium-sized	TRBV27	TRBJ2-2	CASSFGLGAGTHTGELFF
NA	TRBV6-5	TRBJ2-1	CASSEGLYNEQFF
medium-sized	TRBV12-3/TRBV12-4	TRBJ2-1	CASSSTTTSGGGFGEQFF